This TCR beta chain appears in the sequencing data of a study of blood T cell repertoires in COVID-19. Background on the study: Nucleic acid was either cDNA or gDNA, and it came from T cells, B-cell-depleted T cells, or PBMCs.

Per the study methods: The assay estimated nucleated cells by amplifying reference gene primers. Generated by immunoSEQ multiplex PCR, the TCRdb table keeps only in-frame clones and is missing some. D and trimming come from the DNA, and the V and J calls and clone size come from that table. In the table there are around 68,000 clones, around four fifths of which are singletons. Germline V gene sequence: CDR1 WSHSY, CDR2 SAAADI. CDR3 length: 17 residues. J gave up 1 base and V 2 bases, and 10 bases lay outside the gene matches. The chain is built from TRBV10-2 and TRBJ1-2, with TRBD1 identical over 7 bases. The specimen sequenced was peripheral blood. This TCR was recovered from a human donor in a cohort sampled during active COVID-19. The CDR3 is CASSEVRGTDYNYGYTF. CDR3 DNA: TGCGCCAGCAGTGAGGTCAGGGGGACGGACTATAACTATGGCTACACCTTC.